This entry concerns a single T cell receptor beta chain. Its target is unknown. TCRdb re-called the reads with MiXCR, one entry per CDR3 protein. The repertoire holds about 770,000 distinct CDR3 sequences, with about 28% as singletons. This record comes from a study of T cell repertoires in cytomegalovirus infection. At the level of the study: CMV epitopes that were recently identified and HLA-C-restricted were used alongside well-studied HLA-B-restricted ones. Evidence of both CMV infection and a matching HLA type came from public TCR beta signatures. Study-level points and caveats: Ex vivo, HLA-C-restricted CMV-specific TCR beta clonotypes prevailed over the rest of the response. Public TCR beta family frequency separated CMV-and-HLA carriers, including in an independent cohort.

The CDR3 has 11 amino acids. Germline V gene data show CDR1 as MNHEY and CDR2 as SMNVEV (reference sequence). The V gene lost 5 bases and the J gene lost 8 bases, with 9 bases spanning the gap. The chain has TRBV27 and TRBJ1-1; no clear D gene. Sequenced material: cultured CD8+ T cells from PBMCs, taken from culture after CMV antigen stimulation. This receptor was taken from a human donor in good health (CMV status not recorded). Some clones in this sample may be carry-over from other donors' samples. DNA for the CDR3: TGTGCCAGCAGTACCGGGAACGAAGCTTTCTTT. Its protein product is CASSTGNEAFF.